This T cell receptor (beta chain) is from a study of T cell repertoires in cytomegalovirus infection. About the research overall: Through public TCR beta signatures, both CMV infection and matching HLA type were indicated. Whole-study results and caveats: Of the TCR beta families, the public ones yielded a cumulative frequency that identified carriers of CMV plus the relevant HLA. The study found HLA-C-restricted CMV-specific TCR beta clonotypes dominating the ex vivo response.

TCRdb recomputed calls from the reads with MiXCR, one row per CDR3 protein. Among some 400,000 distinct CDR3 sequences listed, approximately 30% were seen once. Points on this clonotype: Its matching antigen is unknown.

Trimming left V 1 base short and J 4 bases short, with 13 bases between. Germline V gene data show CDR1 as MGHRA and CDR2 as YSYEKL. CDR3 length: 16 residues. The clonotype was recovered from a human donor in good health (CMV status not recorded). Some clones in this sample may be carry-over from other donors' samples. This rearrangement joins TRBV4-1 to TRBJ2-2; weak D call: TRBD1 (6 bases). Sequenced input: PBMCs. DNA for the CDR3: TGCGCCAGCAGCCAAGTTCGGGCAGGGGTCACCGGGGAGCTGTTTTTT. As protein: CASSQVRAGVTGELFF.